The clone carrying this TCR beta chain has only a few counts. Sequenced material consisted of expressed TCRB transcripts (all of the isolated RNA was reverse transcribed). Data came from immunoSEQ multiplex PCR; TCRdb stores just in-frame clones and leaves some out. Of fewer than 500,000 clones in the sample, around 13% were seen once. The sample originates from a study of beta chain features in type 1 diabetes. This CDR3 is built from 15 residues. V lost 6 bases and J lost 1; bases outside the gene matches: 6. The germline CDR1 and CDR2 sequences are LNHDA and SQIVND (reference sequence). The source material was naive CD4+ T cells from blood. This receptor was identified in a young man in good health. This chain joins TRBV19 and TRBJ2-1; the match to TRBD2 covers 7 bases. The CDR3 here is CASSPSGISYNEQFF. The CDR3 bases are TGTGCCAGTAGCCCGAGCGGGATTTCCTACAATGAGCAGTTCTTC.